The T cell receptor beta chain under discussion was sequenced for a study of neurological immune-mediated disorders. Study-level results: It was HTLV-1-associated myelopathy that showed the most TCR clonal expansion, while multiple sclerosis showed the least, falling below healthy controls.

The time point was: longitudinal time-point 2. Libraries used 2 million unsorted PBMCs kept frozen in RNAlater. This clonotype was found many times. Antigen unknown. V was pared by 0 bases and J by 0 bases, with 7 bases between. Germline CDR1 and CDR2: SGHRS and YFSETQ. The CDR3 extends over 15 amino acids. The cDNA was generated through 5'RACE incorporating 10-nucleotide random UMIs. TCRdb reanalysed the 5' RACE reads using MiXCR and keeps one entry per CDR3 protein. The data hold 70,000 to 95,000 distinct CDR3 sequences, with around 14% observed a single time. The V gene is TRBV5-1, the J gene TRBJ2-1, with a tentative D call TRBD2 (6 bases). The source of this sequence is a female donor with HTLV-1-associated myelopathy (HAM/TSP). Sample: PBMCs. CDR3 DNA: TGCGCCAGCAGCTTGGTTAGCGGCTCCTACAATGAGCAGTTCTTC. This codes for CASSLVSGSYNEQFF. The full variable domain, in which reference TRBV5-1 and TRBJ2-1 provide the parts outside the CDR3, is KAGVTQTPRYLIKTRGQQVTLSCSPISGHRSVSWYQQTPGQGLQFLFEYFSETQRNKGNFPGRFSGRQFSNSRSEMNVSTLELGDSALYLCASSLVSGSYNEQFFGPGTRLTVL.